This T cell receptor (beta chain) emerged from a study of cytomegalovirus exposure and HLA in healthy donors. Turning to the study itself: The Caucasian-associated ancestry cluster contained roughly four fifths of the approximately 390 genotyped donors.

V was pared by 6 bases and J by 5 bases, with 13 bases between. The V gene's germline CDR1 is MGHDK and CDR2 SYGVNS. There are 13 residues in the CDR3. General study findings and limits: Across donors, most TCRs were seen rarely, yet some public ones were widespread.

Primers for the PCR totalled 60 Vbeta and 13 Jbeta. The method was immunoSEQ multiplex PCR; TCRdb's version includes in-frame clones alone and lacks a portion of them. The sample contains 90,000 to 120,000 clones, 81% of which appear only once. A word on this clone: Its cognate antigen is unknown.

This clonotype was obtained from a man in his thirties or forties in good health and CMV-seronegative. The sequencing sample was made of PBMCs. This rearrangement joins TRBV25-1 to TRBJ1-2; no reliable D call. CDR3 nucleotides: TGTGCCAGCAGCGGAGCCCTGGGTTATGGCTACACCTTC. Its translation is CASSGALGYGYTF.